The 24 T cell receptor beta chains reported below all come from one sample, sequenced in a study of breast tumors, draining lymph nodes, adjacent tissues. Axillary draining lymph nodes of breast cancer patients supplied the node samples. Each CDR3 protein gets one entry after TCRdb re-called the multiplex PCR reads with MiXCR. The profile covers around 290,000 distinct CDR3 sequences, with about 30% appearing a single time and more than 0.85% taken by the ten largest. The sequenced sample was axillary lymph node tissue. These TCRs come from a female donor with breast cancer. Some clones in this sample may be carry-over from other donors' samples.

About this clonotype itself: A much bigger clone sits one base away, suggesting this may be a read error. The CDR3 spells CASRPGVGTQYF. CDR3 DNA sequence: TGTGCCAGCAGACCGGGAGTCGGGACCCAGTACTTC. The rearrangement uses TRBV6-5 and TRBJ2-5; D may be TRBD2 (6 bases). The V end was cut by 6 bases, the J end by 7 bases, with 12 bases between. Germline CDR1 and CDR2: MNHEY and SVGAGI. The length of the CDR3 is 12 residues.

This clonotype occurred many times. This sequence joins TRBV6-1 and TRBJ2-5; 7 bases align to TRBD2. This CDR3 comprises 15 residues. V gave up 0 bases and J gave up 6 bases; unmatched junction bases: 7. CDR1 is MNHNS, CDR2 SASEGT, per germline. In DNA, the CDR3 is TGTGCCAGCAGTGAAGCTGGCGGGAGTGCAAAGACCCAGTACTTC. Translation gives CASSEAGGSAKTQYF.

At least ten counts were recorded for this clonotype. CDR3 in amino acids: CSATSQREGNEQFF. The CDR3 nucleotides read TGCAGTGCTACGTCCCAGCGGGAGGGCAATGAGCAGTTCTTC. The rearrangement links TRBV20-1 to TRBJ2-1; TRBD2 matches 10 bases. This CDR3 is built from 14 residues. Trimming removed 4 bases from V and 6 bases from J; junction bases left unmatched: 6. CDR1 is DFQATT and CDR2 is SNEGSKA in the germline V gene (reference sequence).

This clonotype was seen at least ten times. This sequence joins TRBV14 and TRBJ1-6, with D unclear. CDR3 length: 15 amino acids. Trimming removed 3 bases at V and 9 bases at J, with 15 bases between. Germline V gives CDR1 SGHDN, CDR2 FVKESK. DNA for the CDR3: TGTGCCAGCAGCCAGTTGGGTTCAATAGGTTCACCCCTCCACTTT. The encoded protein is CASSQLGSIGSPLHF.

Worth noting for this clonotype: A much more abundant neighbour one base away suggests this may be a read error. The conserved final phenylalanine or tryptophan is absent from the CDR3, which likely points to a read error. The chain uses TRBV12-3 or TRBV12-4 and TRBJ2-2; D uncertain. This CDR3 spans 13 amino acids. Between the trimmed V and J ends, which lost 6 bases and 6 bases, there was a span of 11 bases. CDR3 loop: CASRTRRAGELFL. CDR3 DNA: TGTGCCAGCAGAACGAGACGGGCCGGGGAGCTGTTTCTT.

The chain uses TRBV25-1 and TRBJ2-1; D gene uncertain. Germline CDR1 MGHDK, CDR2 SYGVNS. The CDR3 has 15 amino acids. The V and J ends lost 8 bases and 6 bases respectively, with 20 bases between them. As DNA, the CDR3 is TGTGCCAGCCGTGCTAGAGCGTGGCACGGCAATGAGCAGTTCTTC. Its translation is CASRARAWHGNEQFF.

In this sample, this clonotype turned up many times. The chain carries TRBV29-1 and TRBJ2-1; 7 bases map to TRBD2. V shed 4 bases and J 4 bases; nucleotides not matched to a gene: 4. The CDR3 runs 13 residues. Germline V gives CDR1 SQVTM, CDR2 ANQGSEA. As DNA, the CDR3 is TGCAGCGTTGGACTAGCAGGTTACAATGAGCAGTTCTTC. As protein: CSVGLAGYNEQFF.

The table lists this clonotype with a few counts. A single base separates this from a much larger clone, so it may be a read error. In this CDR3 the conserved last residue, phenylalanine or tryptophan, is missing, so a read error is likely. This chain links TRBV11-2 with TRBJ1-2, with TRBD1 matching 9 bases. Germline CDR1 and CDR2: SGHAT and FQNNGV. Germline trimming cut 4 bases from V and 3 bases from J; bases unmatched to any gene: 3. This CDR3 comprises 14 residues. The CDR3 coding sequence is TGTGCCAGCAGCTCGGACAGGGGAGACTATGGCTACACCTCC. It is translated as CASSSDRGDYGYTS.

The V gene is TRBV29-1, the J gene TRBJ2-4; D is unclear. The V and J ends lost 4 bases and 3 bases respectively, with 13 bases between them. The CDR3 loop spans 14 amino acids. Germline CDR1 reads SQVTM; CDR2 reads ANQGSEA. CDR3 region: CSVGPWEGKNIQYF. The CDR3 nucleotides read TGCAGCGTTGGCCCCTGGGAAGGCAAAAACATTCAGTACTTC.

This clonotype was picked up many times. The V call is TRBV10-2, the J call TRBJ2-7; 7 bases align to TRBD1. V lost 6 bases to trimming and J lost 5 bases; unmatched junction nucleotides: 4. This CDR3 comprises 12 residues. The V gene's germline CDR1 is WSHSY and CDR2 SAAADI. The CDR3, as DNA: TGCGCCAGCAGGGGCAGGGGGAACGAGCAGTACTTC. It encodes CASRGRGNEQYF.

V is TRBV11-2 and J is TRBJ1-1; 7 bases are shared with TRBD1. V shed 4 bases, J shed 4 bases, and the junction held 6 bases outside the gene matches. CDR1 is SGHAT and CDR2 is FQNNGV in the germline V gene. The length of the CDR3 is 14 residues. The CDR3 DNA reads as TGTGCCAGCAGCTCCCGACAGGGTACCACTGAAGCTTTCTTT. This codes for CASSSRQGTTEAFF.

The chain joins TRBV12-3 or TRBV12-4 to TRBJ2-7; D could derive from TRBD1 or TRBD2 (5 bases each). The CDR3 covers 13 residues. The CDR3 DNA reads TGTGCTAATGCGACTACGGACGAGGGGGAGCAGTACTTC. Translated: CANATTDEGEQYF.

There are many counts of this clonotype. The CDR3 sequence: CASSLGGLAGGTQFF. The DNA for the CDR3 is TGTGCCAGCAGCTTAGGGGGACTAGCGGGAGGAACGCAGTTCTTC. The chain links TRBV11-3 to TRBJ2-1; 15 bases align to TRBD2. The CDR3 length is 15 residues. After removal of 1 base from V and 12 bases from J, the junction contained 4 bases not matched to a gene. The V gene's germline CDR1 is SGHNT and CDR2 YENEEA.

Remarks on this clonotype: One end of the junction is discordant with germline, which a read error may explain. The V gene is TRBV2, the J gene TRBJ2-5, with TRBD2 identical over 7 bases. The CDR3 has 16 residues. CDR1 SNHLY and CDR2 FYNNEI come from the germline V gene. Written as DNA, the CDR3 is TGTGCCAGCAGTGGGGATAACGGGAGGCCCCAAGAGGCCCAGTACTTC. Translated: CASSGDNGRPQEAQYF. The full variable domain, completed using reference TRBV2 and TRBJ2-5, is EPEVTQTPSHQVTQMGQEVILRCVPISNHLYFYWYRQILGQKVEFLVSFYNNEISEKSEIFDDQFSVERPDGSNFTLKIRSTKLEDSAMYFCASSGDNGRPQEAQYFGPGTRLLVL.

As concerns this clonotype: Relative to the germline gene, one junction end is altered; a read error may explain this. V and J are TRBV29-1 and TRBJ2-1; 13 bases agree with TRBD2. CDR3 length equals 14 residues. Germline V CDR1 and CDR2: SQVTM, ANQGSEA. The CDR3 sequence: CSGKGLAGNNEQSF. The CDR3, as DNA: TGCAGCGGTAAGGGACTAGCGGGGAACAATGAGCAGTCCTTC.

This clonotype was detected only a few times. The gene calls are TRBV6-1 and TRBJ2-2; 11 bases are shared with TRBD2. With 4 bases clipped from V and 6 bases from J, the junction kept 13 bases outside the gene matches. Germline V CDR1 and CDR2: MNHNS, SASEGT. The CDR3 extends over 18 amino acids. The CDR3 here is CASSALVAGGPVAGELFF. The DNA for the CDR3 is TGTGCCAGCAGTGCCCTGGTAGCGGGAGGGCCAGTCGCCGGGGAGCTGTTTTTT.

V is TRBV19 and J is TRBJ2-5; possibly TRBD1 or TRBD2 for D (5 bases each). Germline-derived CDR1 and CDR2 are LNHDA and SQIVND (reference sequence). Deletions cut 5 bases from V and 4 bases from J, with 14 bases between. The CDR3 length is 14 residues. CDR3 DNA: TGTGCCAGTAGTCCCGGGGCATCTTTAGAGACCCAGTACTTC. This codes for CASSPGASLETQYF. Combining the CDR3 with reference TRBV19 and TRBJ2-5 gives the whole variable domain DGGITQSPKYLFRKEGQNVTLSCEQNLNHDAMYWYRQDPGQGLRLIYYSQIVNDFQKGDIAEGYSVSREKKESFPLTVTSAQKNPTAFYLCASSPGASLETQYFGPGTRLLVL.

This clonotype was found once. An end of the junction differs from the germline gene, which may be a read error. CDR3 DNA sequence: TGCGCCAGCAGCCAAGCGACGATGGGCAGTTACCCGTTAACTTACGAGCAGTGCTTC. As protein: CASSQATMGSYPLTYEQCF. J is TRBJ2-7 and V is TRBV4-1; D unclear. The germline V gene has CDR1 MGHRA and CDR2 YSYEKL. This CDR3 comprises 19 residues.

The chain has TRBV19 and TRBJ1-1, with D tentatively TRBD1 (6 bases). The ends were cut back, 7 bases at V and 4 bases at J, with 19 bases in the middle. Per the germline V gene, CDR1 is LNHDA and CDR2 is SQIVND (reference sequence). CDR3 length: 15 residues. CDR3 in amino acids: CASTPGGTRGTEAFF. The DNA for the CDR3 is TGTGCCAGTACCCCTGGGGGGACACGAGGCACTGAAGCTTTCTTT. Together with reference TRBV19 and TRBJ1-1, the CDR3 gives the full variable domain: DGGITQSPKYLFRKEGQNVTLSCEQNLNHDAMYWYRQDPGQGLRLIYYSQIVNDFQKGDIAEGYSVSREKKESFPLTVTSAQKNPTAFYLCASTPGGTRGTEAFFGQGTRLTVV.

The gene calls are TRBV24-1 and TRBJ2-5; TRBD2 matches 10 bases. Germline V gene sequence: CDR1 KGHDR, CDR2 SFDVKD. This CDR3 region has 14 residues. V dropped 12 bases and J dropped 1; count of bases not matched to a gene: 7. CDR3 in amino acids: CADTGTSVQETQYF. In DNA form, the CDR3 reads TGTGCCGATACCGGGACTAGCGTCCAAGAGACCCAGTACTTC.

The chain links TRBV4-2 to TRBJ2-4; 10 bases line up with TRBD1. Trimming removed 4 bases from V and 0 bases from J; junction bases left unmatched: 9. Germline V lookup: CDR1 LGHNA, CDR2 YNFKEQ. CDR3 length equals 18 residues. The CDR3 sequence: CASSPINGTGVAKNIQYF. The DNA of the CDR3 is TGTGCCAGCAGCCCTATCAACGGGACAGGGGTAGCCAAAAACATTCAGTACTTC.

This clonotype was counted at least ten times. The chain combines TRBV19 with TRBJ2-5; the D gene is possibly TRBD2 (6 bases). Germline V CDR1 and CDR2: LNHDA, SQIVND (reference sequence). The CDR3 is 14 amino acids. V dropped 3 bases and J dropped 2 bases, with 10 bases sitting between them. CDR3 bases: TGTGCCAGTAGTATGGGACTCCCACAAGAGACCCAGTACTTC. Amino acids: CASSMGLPQETQYF.

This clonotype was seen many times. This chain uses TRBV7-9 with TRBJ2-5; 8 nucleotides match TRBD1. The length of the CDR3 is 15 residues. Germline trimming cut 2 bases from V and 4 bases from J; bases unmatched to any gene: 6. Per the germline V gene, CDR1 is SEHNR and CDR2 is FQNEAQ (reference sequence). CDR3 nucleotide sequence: TGTGCCAGCAGCTTAACTCAGGGGGCTTTAGAGACCCAGTACTTC. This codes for CASSLTQGALETQYF.

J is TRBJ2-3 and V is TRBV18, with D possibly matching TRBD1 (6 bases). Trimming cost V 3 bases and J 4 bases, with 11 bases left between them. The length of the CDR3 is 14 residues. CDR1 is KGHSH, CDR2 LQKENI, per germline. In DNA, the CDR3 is TGTGCCAGCTCACCGAACAGGGCAGCAGATACGCAGTATTTT. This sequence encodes CASSPNRAADTQYF.